These 23 T cell receptor beta chains were all obtained from the same sample, sequenced in a study of T cells in Graves' hyperthyroidism and ophthalmopathy. What was amplified from RNA transcripts were TCR beta CDR3 regions. A first-round RT-PCR of the TCR CDR3 used the HTBI primer set. In TCRdb, the multiplex PCR reads were re-called with MiXCR into one record per CDR3 protein. The sample yields about 740,000 distinct CDR3 sequences, 11% to 15% seen once. The source material was blood. Source of these receptors: a woman aged 18-35 years with Graves' hyperthyroidism.

In this sample, this clonotype turned up a few times. The chain has TRBV30 and TRBJ1-2, with 7 bases matching TRBD1. CDR1 is GTSNPN, CDR2 SVGIG, per germline (reference sequence). J was trimmed by 5 bases and V by 5 bases; bases with no gene match: 5. This CDR3 is 12 amino acids long. The CDR3, as DNA: TGTGCCTGGGGGACAGTAACATATGGCTACACCTTC. Translation gives CAWGTVTYGYTF.

This clonotype turned up a few times. The V call is TRBV24-1, the J call TRBJ2-3, with D hard to call. The CDR3 covers 11 residues. Germline CDR1 is KGHDR and CDR2 is SFDVKD. V dropped 9 bases and J dropped 5 bases, with 8 bases sitting between them. CDR3 sequence reads: CATSSRDTQYF. For the CDR3, the DNA is TGTGCCACCTCATCGCGAGATACGCAGTATTTT.

This clonotype has a handful of counts. V is TRBV6-1 and J is TRBJ2-3, with D possibly being TRBD2 (6 bases). Germline values: CDR1 MNHNS, CDR2 SASEGT. This CDR3 region has 14 residues. V was pared by 8 bases and J by 2 bases, with 14 bases between. The CDR3 DNA follows: TGTGCCAGCCGCCCGGGACTCTCCACAGATACGCAGTATTTT. It encodes CASRPGLSTDTQYF.

The chain uses TRBV4-3 and TRBJ2-7; TRBD1 matches 7 bases. This CDR3 comprises 16 residues. CDR1 and CDR2 from the germline V gene are LGHNA and YSLEER. The junction had 7 bases not matched to a gene; V was cut back by 0 bases and J by 2 bases. CDR3 nucleotide sequence: TGCGCCAGCAGCCAAGATAAGGGACAGAAGACCTACGAGCAGTACTTC. Translation: CASSQDKGQKTYEQYF.

Many counts were recorded for this clonotype. This chain links TRBV28 with TRBJ2-1; 13 bases line up with TRBD2. CDR1 and CDR2 (germline): MDHEN, SYDVKM. V lost 6 bases and J lost 10; bases outside the gene matches: 9. This CDR3 is 15 amino acids long. The CDR3 sequence is CASSLGLAGAIEQFF. The DNA for the CDR3 is TGTGCCAGCAGCCTTGGACTAGCGGGAGCAATAGAGCAGTTCTTC.

This clonotype appeared a few times. The gene calls are TRBV20-1 and TRBJ2-3; D perhaps matches TRBD2 (5 bases). The CDR3 has 15 residues. Trimming removed 5 bases from V and 1 base from J, with 16 bases in between. Germline loops: CDR1 DFQATT, CDR2 SNEGSKA (reference sequence). The CDR3 DNA is TGCAGTGCTCCTCTCAGTCCGCGGGGCACAGATACGCAGTATTTT. Translated: CSAPLSPRGTDTQYF.

This clonotype showed up many times. This rearrangement joins TRBV7-6 to TRBJ2-5; 9 positions agree with TRBD2. CDR3 length: 18 amino acids. Germline CDR1 and CDR2: SGHVS and FNYEAQ. With 4 bases clipped from V and 4 bases from J, the junction kept 16 bases outside the gene matches. The CDR3: CASSWDIMVAGVAETQYF. In nucleotides, the CDR3 is TGTGCCAGCAGCTGGGACATTATGGTAGCGGGAGTGGCAGAGACCCAGTACTTC.

The rearrangement joins TRBV20-1 to TRBJ1-4, with a tentative D call TRBD1 (5 bases). Germline V gene sequence: CDR1 DFQATT, CDR2 SNEGSKA (reference sequence). This CDR3 has 12 amino acids. The V end was cut by 5 bases, the J end by 10 bases, with 14 bases between. The CDR3 DNA follows: TGCAGTGCTGAGCAGGGAGGAGGAAAACTGTTTTTT. This codes for CSAEQGGGKLFF.

A few counts support this clonotype. The rearrangement links TRBV28 to TRBJ2-1, with TRBD2 matching over 7 bases. The V gene end was trimmed by 8 bases and the J gene end by 6 bases; junction bases not matched to a gene: 10. CDR1 MDHEN and CDR2 SYDVKM come from the germline V gene. The CDR3 totals 14 residues. The CDR3 DNA follows: TGTGCCAGCCGGGAGGCCACCTCCAGCAATGAGCAGTTCTTC. Encoded protein: CASREATSSNEQFF.

The chain recombines TRBV10-1 with TRBJ2-3; 13 bases align to TRBD2. The CDR3 has 15 amino acids. The V segment lost 2 bases and the J segment 4 bases; nucleotides outside the gene matches: 0. Germline V CDR1 and CDR2: WNHNN, SYGVQD (reference sequence). The CDR3 loop reads CASSEGTSGADTQYF. Here the CDR3 DNA reads TGCGCCAGCAGTGAGGGGACTAGCGGGGCAGATACGCAGTATTTT.

This clonotype was counted a few times. CDR3 sequence: CASSSFGAISYEQYF. DNA for the CDR3: TGTGCCAGCAGCTCTTTTGGGGCGATCTCCTACGAGCAGTACTTC. The chain combines TRBV7-2 with TRBJ2-7; a weak D match, TRBD1 (5 bases). CDR1 and CDR2 (germline): SGHTA, FQGNSA. This CDR3 is 15 amino acids long. V lost 4 bases, J lost 0 bases, and 13 bases lay in between.

This clonotype occurred many times. CDR3 protein: CASSQERTAVYSPSTDTQYF. The CDR3 DNA is TGTGCCAGCAGCCAAGAAAGGACGGCGGTCTACTCCCCTAGCACAGATACGCAGTATTTT. This chain joins TRBV4-2 and TRBJ2-3; D is undetermined. This CDR3 comprises 20 residues. Germline-derived CDR1 and CDR2 are LGHNA and YNFKEQ. The V and J ends lost 0 bases and 0 bases respectively, with 22 bases between them.

This clonotype was recorded many times. V gene TRBV7-6 combines with J gene TRBJ2-7, with no clear D. CDR1 is SGHVS, CDR2 FNYEAQ, per germline. The ends were cut back, 3 bases at V and 2 bases at J, with 17 bases in the middle. This CDR3 has 16 residues. The CDR3 sequence: CASSFNGQRAAYEQYF. The DNA of the CDR3 is TGTGCCAGCAGCTTTAATGGTCAACGGGCAGCCTACGAGCAGTACTTC.

This clonotype was seen only a few times. The CDR3 sequence: CASSASDRGRNNEKLFF. In DNA form, the CDR3 reads TGTGCCAGTAGTGCCTCGGACAGGGGGCGCAATAATGAAAAACTGTTTTTT. The chain combines TRBV19 with TRBJ1-4; 11 bases line up with TRBD1. This CDR3 has 17 amino acids. Unmatched junction bases numbered 9, after V lost 5 bases and J lost 4 bases. From germline, CDR1 is LNHDA and CDR2 SQIVND (reference sequence).

This clonotype has at least ten counts. CDR3 sequence (DNA): TGTGCCAGCAGCTCCCCCCGCAGGGACGCCAGTAATCAGCCCCAGCATTTT. Translated, it gives CASSSPRRDASNQPQHF. The V call is TRBV7-2, the J call TRBJ1-5; perhaps TRBD1 as D (5 bases). The length of the CDR3 is 17 residues. Germline values: CDR1 SGHTA, CDR2 FQGNSA. V was cut by 4 bases and J by 4 bases, with 20 bases left in between.

This clonotype was detected only a few times. The J gene is TRBJ2-3, the V gene TRBV5-1, with no clear D. The germline V gene has CDR1 SGHRS and CDR2 YFSETQ. The CDR3 contains 14 residues. Trimming shortened V by 4 bases and J by 0 bases, and 9 bases separated the two germline ends. DNA of the CDR3: TGCGCCAGCAGCATTTCCTCTAGCACAGATACGCAGTATTTT. Translated, it gives CASSISSSTDTQYF.

The gene calls are TRBV29-1 and TRBJ2-3; D gene uncertain. The V gene lost 5 bases and the J gene lost 6 bases, with 9 bases spanning the gap. The CDR3 runs 11 residues. Per germline, CDR1 SQVTM and CDR2 ANQGSEA. The CDR3 bases are TGCAGCGTTCGGCGTCAGGATACGCAGTATTTT. As protein: CSVRRQDTQYF.

This chain links TRBV7-9 with TRBJ2-2; D is unclear. The CDR3 runs 15 residues. Germline assignment: CDR1 SEHNR and CDR2 FQNEAQ (reference sequence). V was shortened by 3 bases and J by 0 bases, with 8 bases between the two germline ends. The CDR3 coding sequence is TGTGCCAGCAGCTTCGGCCAGACGAACACCGGGGAGCTGTTTTTT. Amino acids: CASSFGQTNTGELFF.

V gene TRBV6-2 or TRBV6-3 combines with J gene TRBJ1-5; 7 bases are shared with TRBD1. Trimming took 7 bases from V and 0 from J; bases not matched to a gene: 9. Germline V gene data show CDR1 as MNHEY and CDR2 as SVGEGT. This CDR3 comprises 16 residues. The CDR3 coding sequence is TGTGCCAGCACCCGATGGGGACAGAATAGCAATCAGCCCCAGCATTTT. It translates to CASTRWGQNSNQPQHF.

To note about this clonotype: With a much larger clone just one base away, this may be a read error. The CDR3 bases are TGCGGCGTTGGTAAGGGGTCCCGATACGAGCAGTACTTC. Its protein product is CGVGKGSRYEQYF. The genes are TRBV29-1 and TRBJ2-7, with a possible D match to TRBD1 (5 bases). In germline, CDR1 is SQVTM, CDR2 ANQGSEA. This CDR3 region has 13 residues.

This clonotype was observed at least ten times. The V call is TRBV7-9, the J call TRBJ2-7, with 8 bases lining up with TRBD2. The germline V gene encodes CDR1 SEHNR and CDR2 FQNEAQ (reference sequence). V gave up 5 bases and J gave up 3 bases; unmatched junction bases: 12. This CDR3 has 16 residues. The CDR3 sequence: CASSPAAGAIYYEQYF. The CDR3 region has the DNA TGTGCCAGCAGCCCAGCAGCGGGAGCGATTTACTACGAGCAGTACTTC.

V and J are TRBV2 and TRBJ1-6; no reliable D call. The germline V and J ends were trimmed by 3 bases and 10 bases, with 16 bases remaining between them. In germline, CDR1 is SNHLY, CDR2 FYNNEI. CDR3 length: 15 residues. The CDR3 is CASSDGRRRGSPLHF. The CDR3 bases are TGTGCCAGCAGTGACGGCAGGCGGCGAGGCTCACCCCTCCACTTT.

The J gene is TRBJ2-7, the V gene TRBV19; 11 positions match TRBD2. The CDR3 covers 15 residues. Germline CDR1 and CDR2: LNHDA and SQIVND (reference sequence). With 0 bases clipped from V and 5 bases from J, the junction kept 3 bases outside the gene matches. In DNA, the CDR3 is TGTGCCAGTAGTATAGATCTAGCGGGAGGAGACGAGCAGTACTTC. It translates to CASSIDLAGGDEQYF.